This T cell receptor (beta chain) emerged from a study of T cells in localized non-small cell lung cancer. Whole-study findings and limits: Among the tissues sampled, uninvolved adjacent lung had the highest T cell clonality, above tumor.

After removal of 3 bases from V and 2 bases from J, the junction contained 5 bases not matched to a gene. The CDR3 has 15 amino acids. Germline V gene lookup returns CDR1 LNHDA and CDR2 SQIVND (reference sequence). Measured with immunoSEQ multiplex PCR; TCRdb has only the in-frame clones, and not every one. Counted here are tens of thousands of clones, 70% to 90% occurring once; the ten biggest clones make up 22%. To note about this clone: No antigen is known for it.

The chain carries TRBV19 and TRBJ2-7, with TRBD1 matching 9 bases. The source of this sequence is a man aged 35 to 70 with stage I squamous cell lung carcinoma. The sample consisted of peripheral blood, taken before any cancer treatment. CDR3 in DNA: TGTGCCAGTAGTATCCCGGACAGGGGACCCTACGAGCAGTACTTC. Translation gives CASSIPDRGPYEQYF.